This entry lists 31 T cell receptor beta chains sequenced from one sample in a study of T cells in severe cutaneous drug reactions. The donors had carbamazepine-induced Stevens-Johnson syndrome or toxic epidermal necrolysis. The iRepertoire multiplex PCR system with TCR subtype-specific primers built both bulk and single-cell libraries. TCRdb re-called the multiplex PCR reads and gives one entry per CDR3 protein, without DNA. In total, the table holds tens of thousands of distinct CDR3 sequences. The sequenced material came from PBMCs. Every receptor here comes from a human donor with toxic epidermal necrolysis, a severe cutaneous drug reaction.

The chain has TRBV6-5 and TRBJ1-5. The CDR3 sequence is 14 residues long. Germline CDR1 and CDR2: MNHEY and SVGAGI. The CDR3 region is CASSRVGGNQPQHF.

V gene TRBV29-1 combines with J gene TRBJ2-1. The CDR3 spans 11 residues. From germline, CDR1 is SQVTM and CDR2 ANQGSEA. CDR3 in amino acids: CSVQMGNEQFF.

This clonotype shows up as medium-sized by frequency. This chain's CDR3 is CASSLSSGTGGNEQYF. This chain uses TRBV18 with TRBJ2-7; the TRBD1 assignment by TCRdb is unverifiable without DNA. The CDR3 is 16 amino acids. Per germline, CDR1 KGHSH and CDR2 LQKENI.

The genes are TRBV3-1 and TRBJ1-1; TCRdb's assignment of TRBD1 cannot be checked, as there is no DNA. The germline gives CDR1 LGHDT, CDR2 YNNKEL (reference sequence). This CDR3 is built from 15 residues. The CDR3 spells CASSQGSRGNTEAFF.

V is TRBV28 and J is TRBJ2-3. The CDR3 is made up of 11 amino acids. Germline lookup yields CDR1 MDHEN and CDR2 SYDVKM. The CDR3 loop reads CASSFSDTQYF. Full variable domain (missing parts from reference TRBV28 and TRBJ2-3): DVKVTQSSRYLVKRTGEKVFLECVQDMDHENMFWYRQDPGLGLRLIYFSYDVKMKEKGDIPEGYSVSREKKERFSLILESASTNQTSMYLCASSFSDTQYFGPGTRLTVL.

The chain couples TRBV25-1 to TRBJ2-5; TCRdb selects TRBD1, and the lack of DNA leaves this call unchecked. The V gene's germline CDR1 is MGHDK and CDR2 SYGVNS. The CDR3 totals 13 residues. The CDR3 here is CASSPPTGETQYF.

The genes are TRBV7-2 and TRBJ1-5; TCRdb's D call, TRBD1, is unchecked because there is no DNA. CDR1 SGHTA and CDR2 FQGNSA come from the germline V gene. The CDR3 has 16 residues. The CDR3 protein is CASSLEGGWGNQPQHF.

This chain links TRBV5-6 with TRBJ2-1. In germline, CDR1 is SGHDT, CDR2 YYEEEE. The CDR3 consists of 13 residues. CDR3 loop: CASSLGWGNEQFF.

The chain links TRBV28 to TRBJ2-3; no DNA is available, so the TRBD1 call from TCRdb remains unchecked. The CDR3 has 11 residues. Germline V lookup: CDR1 MDHEN, CDR2 SYDVKM. The CDR3 sequence is CATRGPDTQYF.

The chain has TRBV20-1 and TRBJ1-5; without DNA, the TCRdb call of TRBD1 cannot be checked. The CDR3 has 15 amino acids. CDR1 and CDR2 (germline): DFQATT, SNEGSKA (reference sequence). The CDR3 loop is CSASPWSGSNQPQHF.

J is TRBJ2-7 and V is TRBV4-3. This CDR3 has 16 amino acids. Germline V gene sequence: CDR1 LGHNA, CDR2 YSLEER. The CDR3 loop is CASSQALGGNSYEQYF.

The rearrangement links TRBV27 to TRBJ2-5; checking the TCRdb D call of TRBD2 is not possible without DNA. This CDR3 region has 14 residues. Per germline, CDR1 MNHEY and CDR2 SMNVEV (reference sequence). This CDR3 reads CASSPGLAGETQYF.

The genes are TRBV6-2 or TRBV6-3 and TRBJ1-4; TCRdb returns TRBD1, unconfirmable since there is no DNA. The CDR3 is made up of 16 amino acids. The germline V gene encodes CDR1 MNHEY and CDR2 SVGEGT. CDR3 protein: CASSRPTGQANEKLFF.

CDR3 protein: CASSSTRYGYTF. The chain is built from TRBV19 and TRBJ1-2. Germline CDR1 and CDR2: LNHDA and SQIVND (reference sequence). This CDR3 spans 12 amino acids.

This chain links TRBV2 with TRBJ2-7. CDR1 SNHLY and CDR2 FYNNEI come from the germline V gene. The length of the CDR3 is 11 residues. The CDR3 here is CASSVWDEQYF.

This clonotype is medium-sized by frequency. V and J are TRBV9 and TRBJ2-1; the D call from TCRdb, TRBD2, cannot be confirmed without DNA. The CDR3 runs to 15 residues. CDR1 is SGDLS, CDR2 YYNGEE, per germline. The CDR3 loop is CASSATSGLYNEQFF.

The chain uses TRBV18 and TRBJ2-5; TCRdb returns TRBD1, unconfirmable since there is no DNA. Germline CDR1 reads KGHSH; CDR2 reads LQKENI. CDR3 length: 13 amino acids. The CDR3 loop is CASSRTGQETQYF.

The chain joins TRBV28 to TRBJ1-3; lacking DNA, the TRBD1 call made by TCRdb goes unchecked. Germline loops: CDR1 MDHEN, CDR2 SYDVKM. This CDR3 comprises 16 residues. CDR3 residues: CASRLRDGFSGNTIYF.

Frequency places this clonotype as medium-sized. The rearrangement joins TRBV2 to TRBJ1-2; TCRdb designates TRBD1, a call that cannot be tested without DNA. CDR1 is SNHLY, CDR2 FYNNEI, per germline. CDR3 length equals 13 residues. This CDR3 reads CASTSGITDGYTF.

The chain couples TRBV12-5 to TRBJ1-2; lacking DNA, the TRBD1 call made by TCRdb goes unchecked. CDR1 and CDR2 (germline): LGHNT, FRNRAP. This CDR3 contains 16 residues. CDR3: CASGLVLGGWGYGYTF.

V gene TRBV6-5 combines with J gene TRBJ1-1; the D call of TRBD1 rests on TCRdb alone, since no DNA is present to check it. The V gene's germline CDR1 is MNHEY and CDR2 SVGAGI. The CDR3 consists of 15 residues. CDR3 in amino acids: CASSRGGGRWTEAFF.

V is TRBV4-3 and J is TRBJ2-1; TCRdb returns TRBD2, unconfirmable since there is no DNA. This CDR3 is built from 16 residues. CDR1 and CDR2 from the germline V gene are LGHNA and YSLEER. The CDR3 spells CASSRQLAGVYNEQFF.

The genes are TRBV28 and TRBJ2-7. Germline V gives CDR1 MDHEN, CDR2 SYDVKM. The CDR3 runs to 13 residues. The CDR3 here is CASSLTSSYEQYF. The variable domain in full, completed from reference TRBV28 and TRBJ2-7, reads DVKVTQSSRYLVKRTGEKVFLECVQDMDHENMFWYRQDPGLGLRLIYFSYDVKMKEKGDIPEGYSVSREKKERFSLILESASTNQTSMYLCASSLTSSYEQYFGPGTRLTVT.

This rearrangement joins TRBV7-2 to TRBJ2-1; TCRdb proposes TRBD1, but this gene call is untestable without DNA. Germline CDR1 and CDR2: SGHTA and FQGNSA. The CDR3 sequence is 14 residues long. CDR3 residues: CASSKGGGAYEQFF.

The chain joins TRBV20-1 to TRBJ1-1; TCRdb lists TRBD1, though no DNA is available to test this call. The CDR3 extends over 14 amino acids. Germline assignment: CDR1 DFQATT and CDR2 SNEGSKA (reference sequence). This CDR3 is CSARDQTGDTEAFF.

The chain carries TRBV29-1 and TRBJ1-1; TCRdb reports TRBD1, a call that lacks DNA to check it against. The CDR3 has 13 amino acids. Germline assignment: CDR1 SQVTM and CDR2 ANQGSEA. This CDR3 reads CSVAVALLAEAFF.

This rearrangement joins TRBV27 to TRBJ2-7. CDR1 is MNHEY and CDR2 is SMNVEV in the germline V gene (reference sequence). The CDR3 is 13 residues long. CDR3 region: CASSFGGLYEQYF.

The chain carries TRBV20-1 and TRBJ1-1; TCRdb's assignment of TRBD1 cannot be checked, as there is no DNA. This CDR3 region has 16 residues. Per germline, CDR1 DFQATT and CDR2 SNEGSKA (reference sequence). The CDR3 loop is CSASLFGFTGATEAFF.

Considering frequency, this clonotype is medium-sized. The chain couples TRBV6-6 to TRBJ2-1; lacking DNA, the TRBD1 call made by TCRdb goes unchecked. The germline V gene encodes CDR1 MNHNY and CDR2 SVGAGI (reference sequence). This CDR3 contains 15 residues. CDR3 in amino acids: CASSRGQVSYNEQFF.

The chain uses TRBV3-1 and TRBJ2-7; the TCRdb call, TRBD1, lacks DNA for checking. This CDR3 spans 14 amino acids. Germline V gene data show CDR1 as LGHDT and CDR2 as YNNKEL (reference sequence). CDR3 amino acids: CASSPQGPTWEQYF.

The CDR3 protein is CASGLGGTASYEQYF. V usage is TRBV12-5 and J usage is TRBJ2-7; with no DNA, the TCRdb D assignment of TRBD1 cannot be verified. The CDR3 has 15 residues. From germline, CDR1 is LGHNT and CDR2 FRNRAP. The full variable domain, its missing parts supplied by reference TRBV12-5 and TRBJ2-7, is DARVTQTPRHKVTEMGQEVTMRCQPILGHNTVFWYRQTMMQGLELLAYFRNRAPLDDSGMPKDRFSAEMPDATLATLKIQPSEPRDSAVYFCASGLGGTASYEQYFGPGTRLTVT.